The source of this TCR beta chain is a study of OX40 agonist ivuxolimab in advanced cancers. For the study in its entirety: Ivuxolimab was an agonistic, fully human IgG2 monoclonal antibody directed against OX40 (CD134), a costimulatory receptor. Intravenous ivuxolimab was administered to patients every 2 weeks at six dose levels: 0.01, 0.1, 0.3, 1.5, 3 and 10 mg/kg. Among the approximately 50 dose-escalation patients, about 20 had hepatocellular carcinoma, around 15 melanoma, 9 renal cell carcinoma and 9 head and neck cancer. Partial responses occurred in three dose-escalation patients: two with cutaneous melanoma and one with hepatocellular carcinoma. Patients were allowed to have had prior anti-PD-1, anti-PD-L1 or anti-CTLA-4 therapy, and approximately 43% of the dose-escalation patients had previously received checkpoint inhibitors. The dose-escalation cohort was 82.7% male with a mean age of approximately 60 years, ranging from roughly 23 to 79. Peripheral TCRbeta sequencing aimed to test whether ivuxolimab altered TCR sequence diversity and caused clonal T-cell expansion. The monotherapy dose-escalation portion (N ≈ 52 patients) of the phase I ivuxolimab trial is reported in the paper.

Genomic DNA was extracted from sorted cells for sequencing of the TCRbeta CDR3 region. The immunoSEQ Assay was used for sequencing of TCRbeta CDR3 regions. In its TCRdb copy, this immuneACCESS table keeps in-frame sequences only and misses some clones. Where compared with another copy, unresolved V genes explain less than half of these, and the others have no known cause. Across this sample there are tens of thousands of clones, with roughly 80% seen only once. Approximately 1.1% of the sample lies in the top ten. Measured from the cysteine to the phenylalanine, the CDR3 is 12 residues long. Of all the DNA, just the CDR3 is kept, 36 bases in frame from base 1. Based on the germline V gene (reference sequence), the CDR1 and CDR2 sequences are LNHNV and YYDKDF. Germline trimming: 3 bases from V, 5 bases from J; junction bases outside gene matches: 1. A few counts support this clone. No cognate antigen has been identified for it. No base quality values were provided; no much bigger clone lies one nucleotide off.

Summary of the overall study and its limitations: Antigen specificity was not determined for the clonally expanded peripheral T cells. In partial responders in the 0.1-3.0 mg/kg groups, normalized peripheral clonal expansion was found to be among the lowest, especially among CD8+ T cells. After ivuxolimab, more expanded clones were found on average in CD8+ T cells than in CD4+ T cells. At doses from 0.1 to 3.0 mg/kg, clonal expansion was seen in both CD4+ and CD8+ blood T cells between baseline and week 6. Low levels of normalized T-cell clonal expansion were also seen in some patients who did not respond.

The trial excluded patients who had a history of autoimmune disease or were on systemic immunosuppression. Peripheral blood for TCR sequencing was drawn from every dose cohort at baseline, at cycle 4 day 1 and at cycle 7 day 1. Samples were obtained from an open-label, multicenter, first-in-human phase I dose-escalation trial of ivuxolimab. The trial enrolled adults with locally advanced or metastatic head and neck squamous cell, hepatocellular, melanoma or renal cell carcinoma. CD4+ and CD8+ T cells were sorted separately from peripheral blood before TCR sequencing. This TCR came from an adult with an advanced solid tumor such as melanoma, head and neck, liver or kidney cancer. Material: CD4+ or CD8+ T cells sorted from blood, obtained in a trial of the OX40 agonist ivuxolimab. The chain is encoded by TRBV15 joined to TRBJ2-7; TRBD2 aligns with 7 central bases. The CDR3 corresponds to CATSRTSNEQYF. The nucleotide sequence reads TGTGCCACCAGCAGGACTAGCAACGAGCAGTACTTC. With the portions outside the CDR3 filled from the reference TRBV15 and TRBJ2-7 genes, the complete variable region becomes DAMVIQNPRYQVTQFGKPVTLSCSQTLNHNVMYWYQQKSSQAPKLLFHYYDKDFNNEADTPDNFQSRRPNTSFCFLDIRSPGLGDTAMYLCATSRTSNEQYFGPGTRLTVT.